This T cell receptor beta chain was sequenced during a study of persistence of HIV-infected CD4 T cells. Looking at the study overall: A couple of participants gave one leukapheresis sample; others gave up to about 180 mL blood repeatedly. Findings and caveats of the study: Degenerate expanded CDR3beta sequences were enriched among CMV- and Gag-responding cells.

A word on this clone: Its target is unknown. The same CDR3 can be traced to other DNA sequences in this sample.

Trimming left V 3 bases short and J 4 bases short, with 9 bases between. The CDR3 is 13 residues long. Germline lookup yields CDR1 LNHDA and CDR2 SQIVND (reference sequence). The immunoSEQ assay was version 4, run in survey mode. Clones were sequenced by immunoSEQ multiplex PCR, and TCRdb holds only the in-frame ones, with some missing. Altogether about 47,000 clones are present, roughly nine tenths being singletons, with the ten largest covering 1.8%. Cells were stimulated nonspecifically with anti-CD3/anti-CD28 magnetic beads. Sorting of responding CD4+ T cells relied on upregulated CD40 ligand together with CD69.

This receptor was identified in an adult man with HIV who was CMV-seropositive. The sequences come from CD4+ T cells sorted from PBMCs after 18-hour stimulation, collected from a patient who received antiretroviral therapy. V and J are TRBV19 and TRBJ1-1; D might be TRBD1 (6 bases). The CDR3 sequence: CASSIQGSTEAFF. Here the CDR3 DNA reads TGTGCCAGTAGTATCCAGGGGAGCACTGAAGCTTTCTTT.